The clone carrying this T cell receptor beta chain was detected ten times or more. The antigen remains undetermined. The junction departs from germline at one end; a sequencing error may be responsible. The size of this beta chain means little, since it is a stray read in a library made for alpha chains. This CDR3 spans 14 amino acids. Germline CDR1 and CDR2: MDHEN and SYDVKM. The sample comes from a study of spatial heterogeneity in lung cancer. Regarding the study as a whole: Tumor mutation count correlated with how many alpha and beta TCRs expanded intratumorally.

TCRdb reanalysed the 5' RACE reads using MiXCR and keeps one entry per CDR3 protein. Here the sample spans about 13,000 distinct CDR3 sequences, 5.6% being singletons. Time point reported: sample taken at primary tumor resection. Untreated early-stage non-small cell lung cancer patients, around 72 in total, were the donors. This clonotype was obtained from a female donor with early-stage non-small cell lung cancer. This rearrangement joins TRBV28 to TRBJ2-7; a weak D match, TRBD2 (6 bases). Here the sequenced sample was lung tumor tissue, taken at surgery. The CDR3: CASSLEGNAGPRHF. The DNA of the CDR3 is TGTGCCAGCAGTTTGGAAGGAAATGCGGGACCCCGGCACTTC.